Listed below are T cell receptor beta chains from one sample, sequenced in a study of T cell repertoires in cytomegalovirus infection. TCRdb independently ran MiXCR on the reads; one entry per CDR3 protein. The table records roughly 150,000 distinct CDR3 sequences, 20% to 30% of them present only once. The specimen was PBMCs. The receptor set was obtained from a human donor in good health (CMV status not recorded). Some clones in this sample may be carry-over from other donors' samples. Each CDR3 is given with its conserved first and last residue. D genes are given only for firm matches. Some rows have no size entry. The others give once, few or many, or a class for an expanded clone.

clone size,D gene,V gene,J gene,CDR3 DNA,CDR3 protein
few,-,TRBV28,TRBJ1-2,TGTGCCAGCAGGGTGGGTGCACGAGGCTACACCTTC,CASRVGARGYTF
-,-,TRBV20-1,TRBJ1-5,TGCAGTGCCTTGGGCTCTCAGAATCAGCCCCAGCATTTT,CSALGSQNQPQHF
-,-,TRBV7-8,TRBJ1-2,TGTGCCAGCAGCTTAGGGGGGGCTAATGGCTACACCTTC,CASSLGGANGYTF
few,-,TRBV7-2,TRBJ2-7,TGTGCCAGCAGCTTAATCATCGCCGACGAGCAGTACTTC,CASSLIIADEQYF
-,TRBD1,TRBV29-1,TRBJ2-7,TGCAGCGTCGAAACAGGGGACGAGCAGTACTTC,CSVETGDEQYF
few,-,TRBV20-1,TRBJ1-2,TGCAGTGCTGCATCCCGAAGGACCGCTGGCTACACCTTC,CSAASRRTAGYTF
-,TRBD1,TRBV7-3,TRBJ2-7,TGTGCCAGCAGCTTAAACGGCAGGGGGCAAGAGGAGCAGTACTTC,CASSLNGRGQEEQYF
few,TRBD1,TRBV20-1,TRBJ1-1,TGCAGTGCCCTCGACGCTAGGGACAGTAGGATGGCCACTGAAGCTTTCTTT,CSALDARDSRMATEAFF
-,-,TRBV27,TRBJ2-1,TGTCCCAGCCGCTCTGGGCCCAATGAGCAGTTCTTC,CPSRSGPNEQFF
-,-,TRBV20-1,TRBJ2-7,TGCAGTGCCCAATACTACGAGCAGTACTTC,CSAQYYEQYF
-,-,TRBV12-3/TRBV12-4,TRBJ1-3,TGTGCCAGCAGCCCAATCGCAGTCTCTGGAAACACCATATATTTT,CASSPIAVSGNTIYF
-,-,TRBV5-6,TRBJ1-1,TGTGCCAGCAGCTTGGGAATGGGAATCCCTGAAGCTTTCTTT,CASSLGMGIPEAFF
-,-,TRBV5-1,TRBJ1-1,TGCGCCAGCCGATCAGGGGCTTTGACAACTGAAGCTTTCTTT,CASRSGALTTEAFF
many,TRBD1,TRBV12-3/TRBV12-4,TRBJ1-5,TGTGCCAGCAGCCTGGGACAGGCTAGCAATCAGCCCCAGCATTTT,CASSLGQASNQPQHF
few,-,TRBV20-1,TRBJ1-2,TGCAGTGCTAGAACGGGAAATGGCTACACCTTC,CSARTGNGYTF
-,TRBD1,TRBV27,TRBJ1-1,TGTGCCAGCAGTACCCGGACAGGGAGGGGAACTGAAGCTTTCTTT,CASSTRTGRGTEAFF
once,TRBD1,TRBV6-5,TRBJ2-6,TGTGCCAGCAGTTTCGAAGGGACAGGGGCGGGTGGGGCCAACGTCCTGACTTTC,CASSFEGTGAGGANVLTF
-,TRBD2,TRBV5-1,TRBJ2-1,TGCGCCAGCAGCTTGGGACTAGCAGCCAACAATGAGCAGTTCTTC,CASSLGLAANNEQFF
few,-,TRBV12-3/TRBV12-4,TRBJ2-1,TGTGCCAGCAGTCCCCAGGGGAGCTCCTACAATGAGCAGTTCTTC,CASSPQGSSYNEQFF
few,-,TRBV6-1,TRBJ2-3,TGTGCCAGCGAACTACTGGGCACAGATACGCAGTATTTT,CASELLGTDTQYF
once,-,TRBV2,TRBJ2-4,TGTGCCACCAGTGATTCAGCGGATAAAAACATTCAGTACTTC,CATSDSADKNIQYF
many,-,TRBV7-2,TRBJ1-1,TGTGCCAGCAGCGCTCGGGACACCTACAGAACTGAAGCTTTCTTT,CASSARDTYRTEAFF
-,TRBD2,TRBV7-9,TRBJ2-2,TGTGCCAGCAGCCCCCGGACTAGCGGGGGCCGAAACACCGGGGAGCTGTTTTTT,CASSPRTSGGRNTGELFF
-,-,TRBV7-8,TRBJ2-7,TGTGCCAGCAGCCCCCAGGGGCAGTACGAGCAGTACTTC,CASSPQGQYEQYF
-,-,TRBV11-2,TRBJ2-3,TGTGCCAGCAGCCTGACCGGGACGCCACAGGATACGCAGTATTTT,CASSLTGTPQDTQYF
-,-,TRBV11-2,TRBJ1-5,TGTGCCAGCAGCTTACAGGGCCATCAGCCCCAGCATTTT,CASSLQGHQPQHF
few,TRBD1,TRBV5-1,TRBJ2-1,TGCGCCAGCAGCCGCGGGACAGGCAATGAGCAGTTCTTC,CASSRGTGNEQFF
many,-,TRBV7-6,TRBJ2-6,TGTGCCAGCAGCTTACAGGGTTTTATGCGTGTCTCTGGGGCCAACGTCCTGACTTTC,CASSLQGFMRVSGANVLTF
-,-,TRBV28,TRBJ1-4,TGTGCCAGCAATCCTAAGGCGGGGATTCCTTATGAAAAACTGTTTTTT,CASNPKAGIPYEKLFF
few,TRBD2,TRBV12-3/TRBV12-4,TRBJ2-5,TGTGCCAGCAGCCCCGAGTTGGGGGGGGGGGAGACCCAGTACTTC,CASSPELGGGETQYF
many,-,TRBV7-9,TRBJ1-2,TGTGCCAGCAGCCCAGACGGCTATGGCTACACCTTC,CASSPDGYGYTF
-,TRBD2,TRBV6-6,TRBJ2-2,TGTGCCAGCAGCGGGGAGGGACTCCAGAACACCGGGGAGCTGTTTTTT,CASSGEGLQNTGELFF
few,-,TRBV4-1,TRBJ1-5,TGCGCCAGCAGCCCAGTCTCCGGGCAGCCCCAGCATTTT,CASSPVSGQPQHF
few,-,TRBV7-2,TRBJ1-6,TGTGCCAGCAGCCACGGCCCTGATTCCCTCCACTTT,CASSHGPDSLHF
many,TRBD1,TRBV7-2,TRBJ1-1,TGTGCCAGCAGCAAATCAGGGGGCTGGCCGATGAACACTGAAGCTTTCTTT,CASSKSGGWPMNTEAFF
many,TRBD2,TRBV28,TRBJ2-5,TGTGCCAGCAGTATCCTAGCGGGAGCATCAGAGACCCAGTACTTC,CASSILAGASETQYF
-,-,TRBV15,TRBJ2-1,TGTGCCACCAGCAGGTCAAGTAGGGACGGTGAGCAGTTCTTC,CATSRSSRDGEQFF
-,-,TRBV28,TRBJ1-1,TGTGCCAGCAGTTTTGGGGGCAGCCTGAGCACTGAAGCTTTCTTT,CASSFGGSLSTEAFF
few,-,TRBV6-2/TRBV6-3,TRBJ2-7,TGTGCCAGCAGCGAAAGCTCCTACGAGCAGTACTTC,CASSESSYEQYF
many,-,TRBV27,TRBJ2-2,TGTGCCAGCAGTTTAAATCCTGGGTTATCCGGGGAGCTGTTTTTT,CASSLNPGLSGELFF
many,TRBD1,TRBV7-2,TRBJ2-2,TGTGCCAGCAGCTTAGAAGGGACAGGGGGTACCGGGGAGCTGTTTTTT,CASSLEGTGGTGELFF
-,TRBD1,TRBV28,TRBJ1-2,TGTGCCAGCAGTTTCGGGACAGGCCCATTAGCTAACTATGGCTACACCTTC,CASSFGTGPLANYGYTF
-,TRBD1,TRBV20-1,TRBJ2-5,TGCAGTGCTAGAGCAAGGGGGCGCATAGAGGAGACCCAGTACTTC,CSARARGRIEETQYF
-,-,TRBV12-3/TRBV12-4,TRBJ1-2,TGTGCCAGCAGTTTTGGACAGAACTATGGCTGCACCTTC,CASSFGQNYGCTF
-,TRBD2,TRBV10-3,TRBJ2-3,TGTGCCATCAGTGAGTCTGTAGCGGGGGTGGAAGATACGCAGTATTTT,CAISESVAGVEDTQYF
few,TRBD2,TRBV7-3,TRBJ2-1,TGTGCCAGCAGTTTGACTAGCGGAGTCTACAATGAGCAGTTCTTC,CASSLTSGVYNEQFF
-,-,TRBV5-8,TRBJ1-5,TGTGCCAGCAGTTTCGAAGCGGGAGGGTATCATCAGCCCCAGCATTTT,CASSFEAGGYHQPQHF
-,-,TRBV7-3,TRBJ2-6,TGTGCCAGCAGCCCCGGCTCTGGGGCCAACGTCCTGACTTTC,CASSPGSGANVLTF
-,-,TRBV28,TRBJ2-1,TGTGCCAGCAGTTCCCCCAAGCGCGCTATTGGGTTCTTC,CASSSPKRAIGFF
-,-,TRBV5-4,TRBJ1-6,TGTGCCAGCAGCCCCGCCGGGCAGTATAATTCACCCCTCCACTTT,CASSPAGQYNSPLHF
many,-,TRBV12-3/TRBV12-4,TRBJ2-7,TGTGCCAGCACCACCGGGGTCTCCTACGAGCAGTACTTC,CASTTGVSYEQYF
few,-,TRBV7-9,TRBJ2-2,TGTGCCAGCAGTTTCAAGCCCGGGGAGCTGTTTTTT,CASSFKPGELFF